One and the same sample provided the 27 T cell receptor beta chains below, sequenced in a study of long-term antiretroviral therapy in people with HIV. Runs used v3.0 of the immunoSEQ assay and were done at survey level. Libraries were prepared by immunoSEQ multiplex PCR; TCRdb keeps only in-frame clonotypes and omits some of them. The table includes 30,000 to 40,000 clones, 94% detected once. The sample here was unsorted PBMCs, taken just over 5 years after starting antiretroviral therapy. Source of these receptors: a woman aged 50 to 65 with HIV.

This clone appeared a few times. The chain is built from TRBV5-4 and TRBJ2-2; tentative D call: TRBD1 (5 bases). Germline lookup yields CDR1 SGHNT and CDR2 YYREEE (reference sequence). Trimming took 4 bases from V and 6 from J, leaving 10 bases between them. CDR3 length equals 13 residues. The CDR3 loop reads CASSRWGSGELFF. The CDR3 coding sequence is TGTGCCAGCAGCCGCTGGGGCTCCGGGGAGCTGTTTTTT.

V and J are TRBV9 and TRBJ1-1; D not certain. Trimming took off 2 bases at V and 1 base at J, with 12 bases between the two ends. The CDR3 contains 15 residues. The germline gives CDR1 SGDLS, CDR2 YYNGEE. In DNA form, the CDR3 reads TGTGCCAGCAGCGTTCTTGGGGATCCGAACACTGAAGCTTTCTTT. It encodes CASSVLGDPNTEAFF.

The V gene is TRBV7-9, the J gene TRBJ2-7; D tentatively fits TRBD1 or TRBD2 (5 bases each). Germline CDR1 is SEHNR and CDR2 is FQNEAQ (reference sequence). V was trimmed by 0 bases and J by 5 bases, leaving 17 bases between them. The CDR3 is 16 residues long. CDR3 amino acids: CASSLAPGPGTNEQYF. CDR3 DNA sequence: TGTGCCAGCAGCTTAGCGCCCGGACCCGGGACCAACGAGCAGTACTTC.

The chain joins TRBV9 to TRBJ2-3; D remains ambiguous. Germline CDR1 SGDLS, CDR2 YYNGEE. The CDR3 extends over 14 amino acids. Trimming took off 0 bases at V and 2 bases at J, with 7 bases between the two ends. CDR3 in DNA: TGTGCCAGCAGCGTAGGACATACCACAGATACGCAGTATTTT. This sequence encodes CASSVGHTTDTQYF.

The chain employs TRBV29-1 and TRBJ2-5; 11 nucleotides line up with TRBD2. Trimming at V came to 7 bases and at J to 2 bases, leaving 6 bases not matched to a gene. Germline V gene lookup returns CDR1 SQVTM and CDR2 ANQGSEA. The CDR3 contains 14 residues. The DNA for the CDR3 is TGCAGCGGTGGGCGACTAGCGGGGCAAGAGACCCAGTACTTC. Protein sequence: CSGGRLAGQETQYF.

As for this clone: Other nucleotide sequences from this sample produce the same CDR3. The chain links TRBV9 to TRBJ1-6; a weak D match, TRBD1 (6 bases). Germline V lookup: CDR1 SGDLS, CDR2 YYNGEE. This CDR3 is built from 12 residues. V lost 5 bases and J lost 7, with 7 bases in between. DNA for the CDR3: TGTGCCAGCAGGACAGGCAATTCACCCCTCCACTTT. This gives the protein CASRTGNSPLHF.

The rearrangement links TRBV30 to TRBJ2-1, with D uncertain. This CDR3 contains 11 residues. Germline assignment: CDR1 GTSNPN and CDR2 SVGIG (reference sequence). V was shortened by 3 bases and J by 6 bases, with 6 bases between the two germline ends. The CDR3 region is CAWSNGNEQFF. DNA for the CDR3: TGTGCCTGGAGCAACGGCAATGAGCAGTTCTTC.

The chain couples TRBV9 to TRBJ2-1; maybe TRBD2 (6 bases). The CDR3 runs to 15 residues. Per the germline V gene, CDR1 is SGDLS and CDR2 is YYNGEE. Trimming stripped 0 bases from V and 3 bases from J, with 10 bases between. The CDR3 sequence is CASSVAGVGYNEQFF. CDR3 DNA sequence: TGTGCCAGCAGCGTAGCGGGGGTGGGCTACAATGAGCAGTTCTTC.

This chain uses TRBV4-3 with TRBJ1-4; no clear D gene. The ends were cut back, 0 bases at V and 8 bases at J, with 13 bases in the middle. Per the germline V gene, CDR1 is LGHNA and CDR2 is YSLEER. The CDR3 contains 15 residues. The CDR3 coding sequence is TGCGCCAGCAGCCAAGATACCGAATCGGGGGAAAAACTGTTTTTT. This translates into CASSQDTESGEKLFF.

The chain has TRBV2 and TRBJ1-2; possible D gene TRBD1, 5 bases. CDR1 is SNHLY, CDR2 FYNNEI, per germline. This CDR3 spans 15 amino acids. V lost 3 bases and J lost 6, with 17 bases in between. CDR3 protein: CASSEIQTDLDGYTF. The DNA of the CDR3 is TGTGCCAGCAGTGAGATTCAGACAGACCTTGATGGCTACACCTTC.

The sample holds one count of this clone. The rearrangement joins TRBV30 to TRBJ1-1; 11 bases line up with TRBD1. The CDR3 is 12 amino acids. Germline V gene sequence: CDR1 GTSNPN, CDR2 SVGIG (reference sequence). V trimming: 6 bases; J trimming: 10 bases; junction bases outside the gene matches: 7. Here the CDR3 DNA reads TGTGCCTGCGGGACAGGGGGGATGACAGCTTTCTTT. Amino acid sequence: CACGTGGMTAFF.

This clone is a singleton in its sample. DNA for the CDR3: TGTGCCAGCAGTTACGGATTCAGGCGTTTGTTATTCACCGGGGAGCTGTTTTTT. It codes for CASSYGFRRLLFTGELFF. V and J are TRBV27 and TRBJ2-2, with D unclear. The CDR3 is 18 amino acids. Trimming removed 4 bases from V and 4 bases from J, with 22 bases in between. The germline V gene encodes CDR1 MNHEY and CDR2 SMNVEV (reference sequence).

V gene TRBV7-2 combines with J gene TRBJ1-2, with TRBD1 as a possible D gene (5 bases). There are 17 residues in the CDR3. Trimming pared 2 bases from V and 3 bases from J, leaving 19 bases between. Germline V gene sequence: CDR1 SGHTA, CDR2 FQGNSA. In DNA form, the CDR3 reads TGTGCCAGCAGCTTACTTCGGTCGGGCGGGGCGCACTATGGCTACACCTTC. Translating it yields CASSLLRSGGAHYGYTF. The variable domain in full, completed from reference TRBV7-2 and TRBJ1-2, reads GAGVSQSPSNKVTEKGKDVELRCDPISGHTALYWYRQSLGQGLEFLIYFQGNSAPDKSGLPSDRFSAERTGGSVSTLTIQRTQQEDSAVYLCASSLLRSGGAHYGYTFGSGTRLTVV.

The V and J genes are TRBV5-1 and TRBJ1-2; D may be TRBD1 (6 bases). Germline CDR1 reads SGHRS; CDR2 reads YFSETQ. Trimming left V 4 bases short and J 4 bases short, with 14 bases between. CDR3 size: 14 residues. CDR3 nucleotides: TGCGCCAGCAGCCCAGAGGGGGGCCTCTATGGCTACACCTTC. Translated: CASSPEGGLYGYTF. Complete variable domain (other parts from reference TRBV5-1 and TRBJ1-2): KAGVTQTPRYLIKTRGQQVTLSCSPISGHRSVSWYQQTPGQGLQFLFEYFSETQRNKGNFPGRFSGRQFSNSRSEMNVSTLELGDSALYLCASSPEGGLYGYTFGSGTRLTVV.

The rearrangement uses TRBV10-3 and TRBJ1-1; D ambiguous. Trimming shortened V by 0 bases and J by 4 bases, and 3 bases separated the two germline ends. The CDR3 loop spans 12 amino acids. Germline V gives CDR1 ENHRY, CDR2 SYGVKD. The CDR3 protein is CAISESVTEAFF. The CDR3 nucleotides read TGTGCCATCAGTGAGTCGGTCACTGAAGCTTTCTTT.

The chain recombines TRBV7-9 with TRBJ1-2; D call uncertain. The V gene lost 6 bases and the J gene lost 6 bases, with 20 bases spanning the gap. The CDR3 length is 15 residues. Germline CDR1 reads SEHNR; CDR2 reads FQNEAQ (reference sequence). The CDR3 sequence: CASSFPNDKLHGYTF. In DNA form, the CDR3 reads TGTGCCAGCAGTTTTCCGAACGACAAACTCCATGGCTACACCTTC.

CDR3 nucleotides: TGCAGTCTAAAGAGGTCCGAGACCCAGTACTTC. This codes for CSLKRSETQYF. The chain combines TRBV20-1 with TRBJ2-5, with no clear D. V lost 8 bases to trimming and J lost 5 bases, with 12 bases between them. In germline, CDR1 is DFQATT, CDR2 SNEGSKA (reference sequence). The CDR3 has 11 amino acids.

J is TRBJ2-5 and V is TRBV5-3; TRBD2 agrees at 9 bases. TRBV5-3 is an ORF, with its function uncertain. The V segment lost 4 bases and the J segment 2 bases; nucleotides outside the gene matches: 9. This CDR3 spans 16 amino acids. The DNA of the CDR3 is TGTGCCAGAAGCCAGGCCGGGACTAGCTGGCAAGAGACCCAGTACTTC. It specifies CARSQAGTSWQETQYF.

The chain carries TRBV7-8 and TRBJ2-7; 7 nucleotides agree with TRBD1. V dropped 7 bases and J dropped 1; count of bases not matched to a gene: 7. Germline CDR1 is SGHVS and CDR2 is FQNEAQ. The CDR3 loop spans 14 amino acids. In DNA form, the CDR3 reads TGTGCCAGCACACGACAGGGCTCATCCTACGAGCAGTACTTC. Protein product: CASTRQGSSYEQYF. Filled out from reference TRBV7-8 and TRBJ2-7, the complete variable domain reads GAGVSQSPRYKVAKRGQDVALRCDPISGHVSLFWYQQALGQGPEFLTYFQNEAQLDKSGLPSDRFFAERPEGSVSTLKIQRTQQEDSAVYLCASTRQGSSYEQYFGPGTRLTVT.

The chain uses TRBV9 and TRBJ1-1; D unresolved. Germline CDR1 reads SGDLS; CDR2 reads YYNGEE. The CDR3 totals 15 residues. The V and J ends lost 4 bases and 4 bases respectively, with 17 bases between them. The CDR3 here is CASSFEPERSTEAFF. The CDR3 bases are TGTGCCAGCAGCTTCGAGCCTGAACGGAGCACTGAAGCTTTCTTT.

The chain joins TRBV7-6 to TRBJ1-2; no reliable D call. This CDR3 is built from 14 residues. Trimming removed 6 bases from V and 6 bases from J, with 17 bases in between. Germline-derived CDR1 and CDR2 are SGHVS and FNYEAQ. The CDR3 bases are TGTGCCAGCAGTCCCCAGATGTTTGGGGATGGCTACACCTTC. Translating it yields CASSPQMFGDGYTF.

The chain combines TRBV7-2 with TRBJ1-6; possibly TRBD1 for D (6 bases). The germline gives CDR1 SGHTA, CDR2 FQGNSA. The CDR3 totals 13 residues. V lost 4 bases and J lost 10, with 11 bases in between. For the CDR3, the DNA is TGTGCCAGCAGCTCCAGGGGAATGTCACCCCTCCACTTT. It codes for CASSSRGMSPLHF.

This clone showed up just once. V is TRBV6-5 and J is TRBJ1-1; D unresolved. The CDR3 has 13 residues. V lost 2 bases and J 4 bases, leaving 8 bases between the germline ends. Germline V gives CDR1 MNHEY, CDR2 SVGAGI. CDR3 region: CASSYARTTEAFF. CDR3 DNA sequence: TGTGCCAGCAGTTACGCCAGGACCACTGAAGCTTTCTTT.

This clone was counted between two and nine times. The chain has TRBV5-1 and TRBJ2-1; D perhaps matches TRBD2 (6 bases). Germline loops: CDR1 SGHRS, CDR2 YFSETQ. V was trimmed by 6 bases and J by 0 bases, leaving 10 bases between them. The CDR3 is made up of 14 amino acids. This CDR3 is CASTRESSYNEQFF. For the CDR3, the DNA is TGCGCCAGCACGCGGGAAAGCTCCTACAATGAGCAGTTCTTC. Using reference TRBV5-1 and TRBJ2-1 for the parts outside the CDR3, the full variable domain is KAGVTQTPRYLIKTRGQQVTLSCSPISGHRSVSWYQQTPGQGLQFLFEYFSETQRNKGNFPGRFSGRQFSNSRSEMNVSTLELGDSALYLCASTRESSYNEQFFGPGTRLTVL.

In its sample, this clone was seen once. The V call is TRBV19, the J call TRBJ2-7, with D maybe TRBD2 (5 bases). In germline, CDR1 is LNHDA, CDR2 SQIVND (reference sequence). The CDR3 loop spans 14 amino acids. V dropped 5 bases and J dropped 1 base, with 12 bases sitting between them. The CDR3 loop reads CASSRGRDSYEQYF. The CDR3 DNA reads TGTGCCAGTAGTCGTGGACGGGATTCCTACGAGCAGTACTTC.

V is TRBV11-2 and J is TRBJ2-1; TRBD2 agrees at 7 bases. With 1 base clipped from V and 4 bases from J, the junction kept 7 bases outside the gene matches. CDR1 and CDR2 from the germline V gene are SGHAT and FQNNGV. The length of the CDR3 is 16 residues. The CDR3, as DNA: TGTGCCAGCAGCTTAGCCCTAGCGGCTCGTTACAATGAGCAGTTCTTC. Residues: CASSLALAARYNEQFF.

The chain couples TRBV10-2 to TRBJ2-7; TRBD1 matches 7 bases. V lost 8 bases, J lost 4 bases, and 5 bases stayed unmatched. CDR3 length: 12 amino acids. CDR1 and CDR2 from the germline V gene are WSHSY and SAAADI. The CDR3 loop is CASFDRDYEQYF. The CDR3 nucleotides read TGCGCCAGCTTTGACAGGGATTACGAGCAGTACTTC.